This TCR beta chain was captured by sequencing in a study of cytomegalovirus exposure and HLA in healthy donors. General study points: One cluster of highly shared sequence variants probably arose as a sequencing artifact. Beyond CMV serostatus, there was no information to go on about immune exposure.

PCR was performed using 60 Vbeta and 13 Jbeta primers. Sequencing was performed with immunoSEQ multiplex PCR; in TCRdb, only in-frame clones are kept and a portion is missing. The top ten hold around 3.4% of the sample, which has over 85,000 clones, about 77% seen once. CDR1 MNHEY and CDR2 SVGAGI come from the germline V gene. Trimming took 6 bases from V and 1 from J; bases not matched to a gene: 2. The CDR3 totals 14 residues. Concerning this clone itself: Its antigen is undetermined.

The sequence came from a man aged 35 to 55 in good health and CMV-seronegative. The specimen sequenced was PBMCs. The chain recombines TRBV6-5 with TRBJ2-2; 7 bases fit TRBD2. The DNA of the CDR3 is TGTGCCAGCAGAGGACTAGGGAACACCGGGGAGCTGTTTTTT. This sequence encodes CASRGLGNTGELFF.